Shown below are 12 T cell receptor beta chains from a single sample sequenced in a study of blood T cells in healthy people across ages (dated by TCRdb to about 2015). Receptor amplification or capture employed 5' RACE. Sequencing relied on an Illumina HiSeq 2500. A second roughly 6 to 11 cycle PCR used a sample-barcoded 5' primer and a J-beta primer mix. In-frame beta chains were kept once TCRdb had trimmed the public reads at Q25 with fastp and called clones with MiXCR. Entries are consolidated by CDR3 protein sequence, retaining the most common genes and DNA. The sample table records approximately 780,000 distinct CDR3 sequences; under 30% of these occur just once. Together, the top ten hold less than 3.5% of the sample. The same data also went into a second study, on T cells of mothers and their children.

Sequencing was done on a sample of blood. These receptors were taken from a boy younger than 18 in good health.

The chain has TRBV11-2 and TRBJ2-3, with 8 bases identical to TRBD2. Germline loops: CDR1 SGHAT, CDR2 FQNNGV. The CDR3 has 16 residues. After removal of 5 bases from V and 5 bases from J, the junction contained 12 bases not matched to a gene. CDR3 amino acids: CASSPMRGVRGDTQYF. CDR3 nucleotide sequence: TGTGCCAGCAGCCCGATGCGGGGGGTCAGGGGAGATACGCAGTATTTT.

V usage is TRBV11-2 and J usage is TRBJ2-1; unclear D gene. The V and J ends lost 5 bases and 0 bases respectively, with 11 bases between them. The germline CDR1 and CDR2 sequences are SGHAT and FQNNGV. The CDR3 is made up of 15 amino acids. The CDR3 sequence is CASSAIRRSYNEQFF. CDR3 in DNA: TGTGCCAGCAGCGCTATCCGGCGCTCCTACAATGAGCAGTTCTTC. The entire variable domain, with the rest obtained from reference TRBV11-2 and TRBJ2-1, is as follows: EAGVAQSPRYKIIEKRQSVAFWCNPISGHATLYWYQQILGQGPKLLIQFQNNGVVDDSQLPKDRFSAERLKGVDSTLKIQPAKLEDSAVYLCASSAIRRSYNEQFFGPGTRLTVL.

This clonotype was picked up a small number of times. The gene calls are TRBV12-3 or TRBV12-4 and TRBJ1-4; D gene unclear. The CDR3 loop spans 14 amino acids. The ends were cut back, 5 bases at V and 5 bases at J, with 12 bases in the middle. DNA for the CDR3: TGTGCCAGCAGTGCGGGGAGGGTGAATGAAAAACTGTTTTTT. Its translation is CASSAGRVNEKLFF.

This clonotype was seen more than once but under ten times. The V call is TRBV6-1, the J call TRBJ2-3; TRBD2 matches at 12 bases. With V trimmed by 6 bases and J by 6 bases, 13 bases remained unmatched. CDR1 MNHNS and CDR2 SASEGT come from the germline V gene. CDR3 size: 17 residues. This chain's CDR3 is CASSPRGTSGYGDTQYF. DNA of the CDR3: TGTGCCAGCAGCCCCCGCGGGACTAGCGGGTATGGCGATACGCAGTATTTT.

This clonotype has a handful of counts. The genes are TRBV12-3 or TRBV12-4 and TRBJ2-5; tentatively, D is TRBD2 (6 bases). This CDR3 has 13 amino acids. V lost 6 bases to trimming and J lost 4 bases, with 12 bases between them. The DNA of the CDR3 is TGTGCCAGCAGCCGCGGGGAAATAGAGACCCAGTACTTC. Translated, it gives CASSRGEIETQYF.

This clonotype was recorded once. The chain recombines TRBV13 with TRBJ1-2; no firm D call. From germline, CDR1 is PRHDT and CDR2 FYEKMQ (reference sequence). The CDR3 is 12 residues long. V was shortened by 0 bases and J by 7 bases, with 6 bases between the two germline ends. The chain's CDR3 is CASSLGPTGYTF. CDR3 coding DNA: TGTGCCAGCAGCTTAGGGCCAACTGGCTACACCTTC.

The chain recombines TRBV29-1 with TRBJ1-1, with D uncertain. The CDR3 extends over 12 amino acids. V lost 7 bases and J 1 base, leaving 10 bases between the germline ends. Germline V gene data show CDR1 as SQVTM and CDR2 as ANQGSEA. CDR3 bases: TGCAGCGCTTTGCTGGGGAACACTGAAGCTTTCTTT. It codes for CSALLGNTEAFF.

V usage is TRBV5-1 and J usage is TRBJ2-1; TRBD2 aligns across 11 bases. The V gene end was trimmed by 6 bases and the J gene end by 4 bases; junction bases not matched to a gene: 3. Per germline, CDR1 SGHRS and CDR2 YFSETQ. This CDR3 spans 14 amino acids. CDR3 coding DNA: TGCGCCAGCAAAACTAGCGGGGGATACAATGAGCAGTTCTTC. Its translation is CASKTSGGYNEQFF.

This sequence joins TRBV2 and TRBJ2-5; the D gene could be TRBD1 or TRBD2 (5 bases each). V lost 3 bases, J lost 3 bases, and 14 bases lay in between. CDR1 and CDR2 (germline): SNHLY, FYNNEI. This CDR3 is 15 amino acids long. The CDR3 DNA reads as TGTGCCAGCAGTGATTTCCGGGACCCCGAAGAGACCCAGTACTTC. Amino acids: CASSDFRDPEETQYF.

The rearrangement links TRBV3-1 to TRBJ2-3, with 8 positions matching TRBD2. The V segment lost 4 bases and the J segment 2 bases; nucleotides outside the gene matches: 11. Germline lookup yields CDR1 LGHDT and CDR2 YNNKEL (reference sequence). The CDR3 is 17 amino acids. CDR3 protein: CASSRSQAGAFTDTQYF. Here the CDR3 DNA reads TGTGCCAGCAGCCGATCCCAAGCGGGGGCATTCACAGATACGCAGTATTTT.

A few counts support this clonotype. V gene TRBV10-3 combines with J gene TRBJ2-7, with D unresolved. The CDR3 loop spans 11 amino acids. Trimming took 9 bases from V and 0 from J, leaving 6 bases between them. Germline V gene sequence: CDR1 ENHRY, CDR2 SYGVKD. CDR3 protein: CAMGDSYEQYF. CDR3 in DNA: TGTGCCATGGGCGACTCCTACGAGCAGTACTTC.

The V and J genes are TRBV6-1 and TRBJ1-2; no reliable D call. CDR1 is MNHNS and CDR2 is SASEGT in the germline V gene. CDR3 length: 15 amino acids. V lost 6 bases, J lost 4 bases, and 18 bases lay in between. This CDR3 reads CASRGYSYSPYGYTF. The CDR3 bases are TGTGCCAGCAGGGGCTACAGCTATTCCCCCTATGGCTACACCTTC.